What follows are 16 T cell receptor beta chains derived from one specimen sequenced in a study of blood T cell repertoires in COVID-19. Profiling relied on immunoSEQ multiplex PCR, and the TCRdb table lists in-frame clones only, not all of them. This table has over 100,000 clones, roughly 86% appearing once. Source material: peripheral blood. The receptors derive from a middle-aged man with acute or convalescent COVID-19.

This clone was seen just once. The rearrangement uses TRBV2 and TRBJ2-1, with D possibly TRBD2 on 5 matching bases. V lost 2 bases to trimming and J lost 7 bases, with 9 bases between them. In germline, CDR1 is SNHLY, CDR2 FYNNEI. CDR3 size: 13 residues. CDR3 coding DNA: TGTGCCAGCAGTGAATGGAGGTCGAATGAGCAGTTCTTC. Its protein is CASSEWRSNEQFF.

The chain combines TRBV18 with TRBJ1-1; possibly TRBD1 for D (5 bases). The CDR3 is made up of 14 amino acids. CDR1 is KGHSH and CDR2 is LQKENI in the germline V gene. Trimming cost V 1 base and J 5 bases, with 11 bases left between them. CDR3 residues: CASSPRGGGTEAFF. The CDR3 DNA sequence: TGTGCCAGCTCACCACGGGGGGGAGGAACTGAAGCTTTCTTT.

The CDR3 coding sequence is TGTGCCAGCTGGGAGGGACCGGGCTATGGCTACACCTTC. Translated, it gives CASWEGPGYGYTF. This rearrangement joins TRBV18 to TRBJ1-2, with D possibly TRBD1 on 5 matching bases. Germline V gene data show CDR1 as KGHSH and CDR2 as LQKENI. V was clipped by 7 bases and J by 4 bases, with 13 bases between them. The CDR3 sequence is 13 residues long. The entire variable domain, with the rest obtained from reference TRBV18 and TRBJ1-2, is as follows: NAGVMQNPRHLVRRRGQEARLRCSPMKGHSHVYWYRQLPEEGLKFMVYLQKENIIDESGMPKERFSAEFPKEGPSILRIQQVVRGDSAAYFCASWEGPGYGYTFGSGTRLTVV.

The chain recombines TRBV11-2 with TRBJ2-7; 12 nucleotides agree with TRBD2. This CDR3 is built from 18 residues. CDR1 is SGHAT and CDR2 is FQNNGV in the germline V gene. V gave up 0 bases and J gave up 2 bases; unmatched junction bases: 8. CDR3 residues: CASSLDSGRTSGTYEQYF. The CDR3, as DNA: TGTGCCAGCAGCTTAGACTCCGGCCGGACTAGCGGGACCTACGAGCAGTACTTC.

This clone came up many times. The V gene is TRBV19, the J gene TRBJ1-6; a possible D gene is TRBD1 (5 bases). V was cut by 5 bases and J by 2 bases, with 13 bases left in between. This CDR3 region has 16 residues. The germline V gene has CDR1 LNHDA and CDR2 SQIVND (reference sequence). CDR3 nucleotides: TGTGCCAGTAGTTGGCGGGGACCACCCTATAATTCACCCCTCCACTTT. Translating gives CASSWRGPPYNSPLHF. Combining the CDR3 with reference TRBV19 and TRBJ1-6 gives the whole variable domain DGGITQSPKYLFRKEGQNVTLSCEQNLNHDAMYWYRQDPGQGLRLIYYSQIVNDFQKGDIAEGYSVSREKKESFPLTVTSAQKNPTAFYLCASSWRGPPYNSPLHFGNGTRLTVT.

This clone was seen a few times. The chain couples TRBV7-2 to TRBJ2-5; D not resolved. Germline values: CDR1 SGHTA, CDR2 FQGNSA. This CDR3 comprises 13 residues. Trimming stripped 5 bases from V and 2 bases from J, with 9 bases between. The CDR3 loop is CASSPRVQETQYF. The CDR3 nucleotides read TGTGCCAGCAGCCCTCGGGTACAAGAGACCCAGTACTTC.

The V and J genes are TRBV15 and TRBJ1-3; D not certain. Germline CDR1 and CDR2: LNHNV and YYDKDF (reference sequence). With 6 bases removed from V and 3 bases from J, the gap between germline ends came to 18 bases. The CDR3 spans 16 residues. Here the CDR3 reads CATRAPTGSFGNTIYF. CDR3 nucleotide sequence: TGTGCCACCAGAGCTCCTACCGGGAGCTTTGGAAACACCATATATTTT.

The V and J genes are TRBV2 and TRBJ1-3, with 10 bases that match TRBD1. CDR1 is SNHLY and CDR2 is FYNNEI in the germline V gene. This CDR3 is 15 amino acids long. V lost 2 bases, J lost 7 bases, and 5 bases stayed unmatched. DNA for the CDR3: TGTGCCAGCAGTGAAACCCGGACAGGGGGGAACACCATATATTTT. This translates into CASSETRTGGNTIYF.

The V gene is TRBV29-1, the J gene TRBJ1-1, with TRBD1 matching 7 bases. CDR3 length equals 15 residues. V was pared by 0 bases and J by 1 base, with 5 bases of the junction left unmatched. Germline CDR1 SQVTM, CDR2 ANQGSEA. This CDR3 reads CSVEDLRTGNTEAFF. In DNA, the CDR3 is TGCAGCGTTGAAGATCTAAGGACAGGGAACACTGAAGCTTTCTTT.

This chain uses TRBV15 with TRBJ2-1, with D possibly matching TRBD2 (5 bases). The V end lost 1 base, the J end lost 6 bases, and 16 bases lay between the germline ends. The CDR3 length is 16 residues. Germline loops: CDR1 LNHNV, CDR2 YYDKDF (reference sequence). The chain's CDR3 is CATSRVVRARGNEQFF. The CDR3 DNA follows: TGTGCCACCAGCAGAGTTGTAAGGGCTCGGGGCAATGAGCAGTTCTTC.

V and J are TRBV7-2 and TRBJ2-6; TRBD1 matches at 10 bases. The V and J ends lost 5 bases and 4 bases, in that order; junction bases with no gene match: 11. This CDR3 region has 18 residues. Germline loops: CDR1 SGHTA, CDR2 FQGNSA. The DNA for the CDR3 is TGTGCCAGCAGCCCTAGTCCCGGGACAGGGGTCGGGGCCAACGTCCTGACTTTC. Protein: CASSPSPGTGVGANVLTF. Full variable domain (missing parts from reference TRBV7-2 and TRBJ2-6): GAGVSQSPSNKVTEKGKDVELRCDPISGHTALYWYRQSLGQGLEFLIYFQGNSAPDKSGLPSDRFSAERTGGSVSTLTIQRTQQEDSAVYLCASSPSPGTGVGANVLTFGAGSRLTVL.

The V and J genes are TRBV5-6 and TRBJ2-7; D ambiguous. Germline loops: CDR1 SGHDT, CDR2 YYEEEE. Trimming shortened V by 8 bases and J by 1 base, and 13 bases separated the two germline ends. There are 13 residues in the CDR3. CDR3 in DNA: TGTGCCAGTACCTACGTAAGTTCCTACGAGCAGTACTTC. Protein: CASTYVSSYEQYF.

The rearrangement joins TRBV2 to TRBJ1-2, with 8 bases identical to TRBD1. The CDR3 loop spans 15 amino acids. The germline V gene has CDR1 SNHLY and CDR2 FYNNEI. With V trimmed by 5 bases and J by 4 bases, 9 bases remained unmatched. CDR3 in amino acids: CASSPKTGAGYGYTF. The CDR3 DNA follows: TGTGCCAGCAGTCCTAAGACAGGGGCGGGCTATGGCTACACCTTC.

This clone was detected only once. This rearrangement joins TRBV29-1 to TRBJ1-1; D is perhaps TRBD1 (6 bases). CDR1 and CDR2 from the germline V gene are SQVTM and ANQGSEA. Trimming shortened V by 5 bases and J by 6 bases, and 19 bases separated the two germline ends. The CDR3 is 14 amino acids. The CDR3 reads CSVTSVGGAAEAFF. In DNA form, the CDR3 reads TGCAGCGTTACTTCGGTGGGGGGGGCGGCTGAAGCTTTCTTT.

The V call is TRBV6-2 or TRBV6-3, the J call TRBJ1-1; 8 bases are a match to TRBD1. The CDR3 sequence is 16 residues long. The trim removed 5 bases at V and 1 base at J, leaving 9 bases unmatched. Germline V gives CDR1 MNHEY, CDR2 SVGEGT. The CDR3 reads CASSKDRAIKNTEAFF. CDR3 DNA: TGTGCCAGCAGTAAGGACAGGGCCATTAAGAACACTGAAGCTTTCTTT.

J is TRBJ2-5 and V is TRBV7-6, with D unresolved. Germline assignment: CDR1 SGHVS and CDR2 FNYEAQ. The CDR3 extends over 13 amino acids. The CDR3 is CATARLAKETQYF. The CDR3, as DNA: TGTGCAACCGCCAGGCTGGCAAAAGAGACCCAGTACTTC. Full variable domain (missing parts from reference TRBV7-6 and TRBJ2-5): GAGVSQSPRYKVTKRGQDVALRCDPISGHVSLYWYRQALGQGPEFLTYFNYEAQQDKSGLPNDRFSAERPEGSISTLTIQRTEQRDSAMYRCATARLAKETQYFGPGTRLLVL.